Following are 19 T cell receptor beta chains from one sample sequenced in a study of blood T cell repertoires in COVID-19. Clones were sequenced by immunoSEQ multiplex PCR, and TCRdb holds only the in-frame ones, with some missing. This table holds approximately 170,000 clones, 81% found once. Specimen: peripheral blood. The receptors were gathered from a human donor in a cohort sampled during active COVID-19.

DNA of the CDR3: TGTGCCAGCAGGACAGGGGGCCACGAGCAGTACTTC. It yields the protein CASRTGGHEQYF. The rearrangement uses TRBV12-3 or TRBV12-4 and TRBJ2-7; the match to TRBD1 covers 10 bases. The CDR3 runs 12 residues. Trimming at V came to 6 bases and at J to 5 bases, leaving 1 base not matched to a gene.

In this sample, this clone turned up once. The chain employs TRBV14 and TRBJ2-1; TRBD1 is a possible D gene (8 bases). Germline V gives CDR1 SGHDN, CDR2 FVKESK. With 4 bases removed from V and 6 bases from J, the gap between germline ends came to 22 bases. The CDR3 extends over 17 amino acids. CDR3 residues: CASSRTSFRGRPNEQFF. The CDR3 nucleotides read TGTGCCAGCAGCCGGACTAGTTTCAGGGGGCGCCCCAATGAGCAGTTCTTC.

The chain links TRBV27 to TRBJ2-3; 9 positions agree with TRBD1. This CDR3 has 15 amino acids. Losses at the gene ends were 6 bases for V and 1 base for J; bases not matched to a gene: 5. Germline CDR1 is MNHEY and CDR2 is SMNVEV (reference sequence). CDR3 nucleotide sequence: TGTGCCAGCAGGGACAGGGGATTGGGCACAGATACGCAGTATTTT. Protein sequence: CASRDRGLGTDTQYF.

The chain recombines TRBV9 with TRBJ2-3; TRBD1 matches 8 bases. The CDR3 has 13 amino acids. Germline assignment: CDR1 SGDLS and CDR2 YYNGEE. J lost 11 bases, V lost 3 bases, and 8 bases had no gene match. The CDR3 spells CASSATGERKQYF. CDR3 sequence (DNA): TGTGCCAGCAGCGCGACAGGGGAACGTAAGCAGTATTTT.

V gene TRBV7-2 combines with J gene TRBJ1-5; D is ambiguous. The CDR3 covers 17 residues. Trimming pared 2 bases from V and 2 bases from J, leaving 16 bases between. CDR1 and CDR2 (germline): SGHTA, FQGNSA. CDR3 sequence (DNA): TGTGCCAGCAGCTTAAGCAACCCAAATTTGGGCAATCAGCCCCAGCATTTT. Translation: CASSLSNPNLGNQPQHF. Supplemented by reference TRBV7-2 and TRBJ1-5, the full variable domain reads GAGVSQSPSNKVTEKGKDVELRCDPISGHTALYWYRQSLGQGLEFLIYFQGNSAPDKSGLPSDRFSAERTGGSVSTLTIQRTQQEDSAVYLCASSLSNPNLGNQPQHFGDGTRLSIL.

The chain has TRBV5-1 and TRBJ2-3; D is undetermined. Germline V CDR1 and CDR2: SGHRS, YFSETQ. The length of the CDR3 is 14 residues. Between the trimmed V and J ends, which lost 0 bases and 6 bases, there was a span of 11 bases. CDR3 protein: CASSLGATRDTQYF. For the CDR3, the DNA is TGCGCCAGCAGCTTGGGGGCGACCAGGGATACGCAGTATTTT.

This chain's CDR3 is CASSPGLPYEQYF. The CDR3 bases are TGTGCCAGCAGCCCGGGACTCCCCTACGAGCAGTACTTC. The chain employs TRBV5-5 and TRBJ2-7, with a tentative D call TRBD2 (6 bases). Germline V CDR1 and CDR2: SGHKS, YYEKEE (reference sequence). CDR3 length: 13 amino acids. V lost 4 bases, J lost 2 bases, and 10 bases lay in between. The complete variable domain, with remaining parts taken from reference TRBV5-5 and TRBJ2-7, reads DAGVTQSPTHLIKTRGQQVTLRCSPISGHKSVSWYQQVLGQGPQFIFQYYEKEERGRGNFPDRFSARQFPNYSSELNVNALLLGDSALYLCASSPGLPYEQYFGPGTRLTVT.

V is TRBV4-3 and J is TRBJ2-3, with TRBD2 identical over 12 bases. The germline CDR1 and CDR2 sequences are LGHNA and YSLEER. Trimming took 3 bases from V and 3 from J; bases not matched to a gene: 7. This CDR3 comprises 17 residues. CDR3 nucleotide sequence: TGCGCCAGCAGCCAGAGGGCTAGCGGGAGGGGGACAGATACGCAGTATTTT. Amino acid sequence: CASSQRASGRGTDTQYF.

This chain's CDR3 is CASSLGKRETDTQYF. The CDR3 nucleotides read TGTGCCAGCAGCTTGGGCAAGCGGGAAACAGATACGCAGTATTTT. The chain recombines TRBV5-4 with TRBJ2-3; the match to TRBD2 covers 7 bases. This CDR3 spans 15 amino acids. V lost 0 bases to trimming and J lost 3 bases; unmatched junction nucleotides: 4. Per germline, CDR1 SGHNT and CDR2 YYREEE (reference sequence).

This sequence joins TRBV30 and TRBJ2-1; 12 bases fit TRBD1. The CDR3 runs to 14 residues. With V trimmed by 5 bases and J by 9 bases, 8 bases remained unmatched. In germline, CDR1 is GTSNPN, CDR2 SVGIG (reference sequence). This chain's CDR3 is CAWCPGQGASEQFF. The CDR3 DNA follows: TGTGCCTGGTGCCCGGGACAGGGGGCAAGTGAGCAGTTCTTC.

The chain combines TRBV28 with TRBJ2-1, with D possibly TRBD2 on 6 matching bases. Per germline, CDR1 MDHEN and CDR2 SYDVKM. CDR3 length: 14 residues. Trimming took 8 bases from V and 0 from J, leaving 11 bases between them. CDR3: CASYSGVSYNEQFF. The CDR3 nucleotides are TGTGCCAGCTACTCGGGGGTCTCCTACAATGAGCAGTTCTTC. Full variable domain (rest looked up from reference TRBV28 and TRBJ2-1): DVKVTQSSRYLVKRTGEKVFLECVQDMDHENMFWYRQDPGLGLRLIYFSYDVKMKEKGDIPEGYSVSREKKERFSLILESASTNQTSMYLCASYSGVSYNEQFFGPGTRLTVL.

To note about this clone: An end of the junction differs from the germline gene, which may be a read error. This chain uses TRBV6-2 or TRBV6-3 with TRBJ2-1, with a tentative D call TRBD1 (5 bases). The V gene's germline CDR1 is MNHEY and CDR2 SVGEGT. The CDR3 loop spans 12 amino acids. In DNA, the CDR3 is TGTGCCAGCAGTTACCCGGACAAAGAGCAGTTCTTC. Its translation is CASSYPDKEQFF.

This rearrangement joins TRBV30 to TRBJ1-2, with a tentative D call TRBD1 (6 bases). Germline V lookup: CDR1 GTSNPN, CDR2 SVGIG (reference sequence). The germline V and J ends were trimmed by 8 bases and 8 bases, with 18 bases remaining between them. The length of the CDR3 is 12 residues. The CDR3 reads CARQGGALGYTF. The DNA of the CDR3 is TGTGCCCGCCAAGGGGGGGCCTTAGGCTACACCTTC.

The chain combines TRBV2 with TRBJ1-5, with 8 bases aligning to TRBD1. The germline gives CDR1 SNHLY, CDR2 FYNNEI. The CDR3 runs to 14 residues. J was trimmed by 7 bases and V by 1 base; bases with no gene match: 3. In nucleotides, the CDR3 is TGTGCCAGCAGTGAAGGTCAGGGGGCGCAGCCCCAGCATTTT. Its translation: CASSEGQGAQPQHF. The full variable domain, completed using reference TRBV2 and TRBJ1-5, is EPEVTQTPSHQVTQMGQEVILRCVPISNHLYFYWYRQILGQKVEFLVSFYNNEISEKSEIFDDQFSVERPDGSNFTLKIRSTKLEDSAMYFCASSEGQGAQPQHFGDGTRLSIL.

This clone has just a few counts. The chain employs TRBV6-5 and TRBJ1-1; no clear D gene. The V end lost 8 bases, the J end lost 2 bases, and 9 bases lay between the germline ends. Germline CDR1 reads MNHEY; CDR2 reads SVGAGI. The CDR3 totals 12 residues. For the CDR3, the DNA is TGTGCCAGCCCCCGGGGAAACACTGAAGCTTTCTTT. It codes for CASPRGNTEAFF.

The chain has TRBV5-1 and TRBJ2-2; 9 positions match TRBD1. Germline values: CDR1 SGHRS, CDR2 YFSETQ. This CDR3 spans 15 amino acids. V lost 1 base, J lost 3 bases, and 1 base stayed unmatched. Written as DNA, the CDR3 is TGCGCCAGCAGCTTGAGGACAGGGGACACCGGGGAGCTGTTTTTT. This translates into CASSLRTGDTGELFF.

This chain joins TRBV9 and TRBJ2-1, with TRBD2 matching 8 bases. Losses at the gene ends were 3 bases for V and 3 bases for J; bases not matched to a gene: 8. The length of the CDR3 is 16 residues. Germline loops: CDR1 SGDLS, CDR2 YYNGEE. CDR3 sequence: CASSARQAGGYNEQFF. DNA for the CDR3: TGTGCCAGCAGCGCCCGTCAGGCGGGAGGCTACAATGAGCAGTTCTTC. Filled out from reference TRBV9 and TRBJ2-1, the complete variable domain reads DSGVTQTPKHLITATGQRVTLRCSPRSGDLSVYWYQQSLDQGLQFLIQYYNGEERAKGNILERFSAQQFPDLHSELNLSSLELGDSALYFCASSARQAGGYNEQFFGPGTRLTVL.

This sequence joins TRBV4-3 and TRBJ2-3; the D gene is possibly TRBD1 (6 bases). Germline lookup yields CDR1 LGHNA and CDR2 YSLEER. The CDR3 length is 18 residues. V gave up 2 bases and J gave up 1 base, with 19 bases separating them. In DNA form, the CDR3 reads TGCGCCAGCAGCCAATCTTGGGGGCAGGAGTGGGGCACAGATACGCAGTATTTT. This sequence encodes CASSQSWGQEWGTDTQYF.

As DNA, the CDR3 is TGTGCCAGCAGTTTAAGAGGGGGCGCCAAGGGCTACACCTTC. The encoded protein is CASSLRGGAKGYTF. The V gene is TRBV27, the J gene TRBJ1-2, with 7 bases that match TRBD1. Germline V gene lookup returns CDR1 MNHEY and CDR2 SMNVEV (reference sequence). The CDR3 sequence is 14 residues long. V shed 2 bases, J shed 8 bases, and the junction held 8 bases outside the gene matches.